A single sample gave rise to the 14 T cell receptor beta chains below, sequenced in a study of T cell changes during pregnancy in multiple sclerosis. Repertoires were generated with immunoSEQ multiplex PCR, while TCRdb's copy carries only in-frame clones and drops some. In the table there are about 31,000 clones, roughly 88% of which are singletons. Sequencing was performed on CD4+ T cells from peripheral blood mononuclear cells, taken in the first trimester of pregnancy. The receptors come from a female donor in good health, enrolled as a control in a pregnancy study.

The CDR3 nucleotides read TGTGCCAGCAGTTACAAAGGACAGGGGGATCGGTATGGCTACACCTTC. Its protein product is CASSYKGQGDRYGYTF. The rearrangement uses TRBV6-5 and TRBJ1-2; 10 positions match TRBD1. Unmatched junction bases numbered 8, after V lost 2 bases and J lost 5 bases. CDR1 is MNHEY, CDR2 SVGAGI, per germline. The CDR3 loop spans 16 amino acids.

The rearrangement links TRBV9 to TRBJ1-2; D is unclear. V shed 6 bases and J shed 1 base, with 7 bases lying between them. Germline assignment: CDR1 SGDLS and CDR2 YYNGEE. CDR3 length: 12 residues. This CDR3 is CASTRDNYGYTF. CDR3 in DNA: TGTGCCAGCACACGGGATAACTATGGCTACACCTTC.

The V and J genes are TRBV30 and TRBJ2-3; no clear D. The CDR3 is 14 residues long. Germline V lookup: CDR1 GTSNPN, CDR2 SVGIG (reference sequence). V gave up 4 bases and J gave up 0 bases, with 11 bases separating them. The CDR3: CAWNRAISTDTQYF. CDR3 DNA sequence: TGTGCCTGGAATCGAGCGATTAGCACAGATACGCAGTATTTT.

This clone has only one observation. The chain couples TRBV19 to TRBJ2-1; TRBD2 agrees at 13 bases. The CDR3 has 18 residues. With 3 bases clipped from V and 3 bases from J, the junction kept 8 bases outside the gene matches. Per the germline V gene, CDR1 is LNHDA and CDR2 is SQIVND (reference sequence). CDR3 sequence (DNA): TGTGCCAGTAGTATCGGACTAGCGGGGGCCTCGATCTACAATGAGCAGTTCTTC. Translating gives CASSIGLAGASIYNEQFF.

The V call is TRBV29-1, the J call TRBJ1-1; 7 positions agree with TRBD1. J was trimmed by 9 bases and V by 3 bases; bases with no gene match: 1. This CDR3 is built from 10 residues. In germline, CDR1 is SQVTM, CDR2 ANQGSEA. CDR3 in DNA: TGCAGCGTTGAGACAGGGCAAGCTTTCTTT. Protein sequence: CSVETGQAFF.

The chain is built from TRBV23-1 and TRBJ1-2, with 11 bases matching TRBD1. TRBV23-1 is annotated as an ORF whose role is uncertain. The trim removed 2 bases at V and 5 bases at J, leaving 4 bases unmatched. The CDR3 spans 15 residues. CDR3 loop: CASSQEGTGGYGYTF. Written as DNA, the CDR3 is TGCGCCAGCAGTCAAGAAGGGACAGGGGGTTATGGCTACACCTTC.

This chain joins TRBV15 and TRBJ1-5, with D possibly TRBD1 on 6 matching bases. Trimming stripped 0 bases from V and 3 bases from J, with 9 bases between. The CDR3 is 15 residues long. CDR1 is LNHNV and CDR2 is YYDKDF in the germline V gene (reference sequence). CDR3 in DNA: TGTGCCACCAGCAGAGATGGACAGTCCAATCAGCCCCAGCATTTT. Translating it yields CATSRDGQSNQPQHF.

J is TRBJ1-2 and V is TRBV30; possibly TRBD1 for D (6 bases). In germline, CDR1 is GTSNPN, CDR2 SVGIG (reference sequence). The CDR3 runs to 17 residues. Trimming stripped 0 bases from V and 7 bases from J, with 24 bases between. CDR3 nucleotides: TGTGCCTGGAGTGTAATGGCTATAACAGGGTCGGGGTTTGGCTACACCTTC. Translated, it gives CAWSVMAITGSGFGYTF.

This clone was seen once. The chain has TRBV2 and TRBJ2-7; 10 nucleotides line up with TRBD2. The junction had 14 bases not matched to a gene; V was cut back by 6 bases and J by 9 bases. Per the germline V gene, CDR1 is SNHLY and CDR2 is FYNNEI. The CDR3 sequence is 15 residues long. CDR3 sequence reads: CASSESSGGRRVQYF. The CDR3 coding sequence is TGTGCCAGCAGCGAGTCTAGCGGGGGCCGAAGAGTGCAGTACTTC.

The CDR3 reads CASTQGGQGTDTQYF. In DNA, the CDR3 is TGTGCCAGCACCCAAGGGGGACAGGGGACAGATACGCAGTATTTT. The chain joins TRBV11-2 to TRBJ2-3; TRBD1 matches 10 bases. Trimming cost V 7 bases and J 3 bases; bases outside gene matches: 7. The CDR3 runs 15 residues. Germline V lookup: CDR1 SGHAT, CDR2 FQNNGV. The whole variable domain, filled in from reference TRBV11-2 and TRBJ2-3, reads EAGVAQSPRYKIIEKRQSVAFWCNPISGHATLYWYQQILGQGPKLLIQFQNNGVVDDSQLPKDRFSAERLKGVDSTLKIQPAKLEDSAVYLCASTQGGQGTDTQYFGPGTRLTVL.

The chain is built from TRBV30 and TRBJ1-1, with D possibly TRBD1 on 6 matching bases. Per the germline V gene, CDR1 is GTSNPN and CDR2 is SVGIG (reference sequence). The germline V and J ends were trimmed by 0 bases and 7 bases, with 12 bases remaining between them. This CDR3 has 13 residues. CDR3 coding DNA: TGTGCCTGGAGTGTTCGATCGGACAGTGAAGCTTTCTTT. Amino acids: CAWSVRSDSEAFF.

CDR3 DNA sequence: TGCGCCAGCAGCCACGGAACAGGGACCACTGAAGCTTTCTTT. Protein sequence: CASSHGTGTTEAFF. The chain links TRBV4-3 to TRBJ1-1, with a possible D match to TRBD1 (6 bases). V was trimmed by 3 bases and J by 4 bases, leaving 12 bases between them. This CDR3 has 14 amino acids. Germline values: CDR1 LGHNA, CDR2 YSLEER.

V and J are TRBV7-2 and TRBJ1-2; D uncertain. Germline assignment: CDR1 SGHTA and CDR2 FQGNSA. Between the trimmed V and J ends, which lost 11 bases and 0 bases, there was a span of 10 bases. The CDR3 is 12 residues long. CDR3 coding DNA: TGTGCCGAAAGCGGTTCTAACTATGGCTACACCTTC. Its protein is CAESGSNYGYTF.

The V and J genes are TRBV28 and TRBJ1-2, with TRBD1 identical over 9 bases. The CDR3 totals 15 residues. Trimming took 4 bases from V and 8 from J; bases not matched to a gene: 11. Germline CDR1 reads MDHEN; CDR2 reads SYDVKM. The CDR3 region is CASSWPGRQGEGYTF. The CDR3 region has the DNA TGTGCCAGCAGTTGGCCAGGAAGACAGGGGGAAGGCTACACCTTC.